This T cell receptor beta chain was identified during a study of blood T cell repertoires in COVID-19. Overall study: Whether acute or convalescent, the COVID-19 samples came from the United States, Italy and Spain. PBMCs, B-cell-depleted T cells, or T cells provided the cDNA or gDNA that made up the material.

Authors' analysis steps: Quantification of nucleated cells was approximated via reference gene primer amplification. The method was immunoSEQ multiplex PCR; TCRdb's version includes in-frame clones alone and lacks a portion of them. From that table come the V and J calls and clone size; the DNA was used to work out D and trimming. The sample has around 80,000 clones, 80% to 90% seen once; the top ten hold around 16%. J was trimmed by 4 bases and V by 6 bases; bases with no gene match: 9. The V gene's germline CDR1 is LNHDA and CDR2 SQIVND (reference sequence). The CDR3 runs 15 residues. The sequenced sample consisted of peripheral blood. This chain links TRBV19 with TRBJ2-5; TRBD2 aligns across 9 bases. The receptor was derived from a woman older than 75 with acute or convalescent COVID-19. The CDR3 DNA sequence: TGTGCCAGTAGCAGCCCAGGGACTAGCAGAGAGACCCAGTACTTC. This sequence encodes CASSSPGTSRETQYF.